This T cell receptor beta chain was documented in a study of blood T cell repertoires in COVID-19. TCRdb's table, derived via immunoSEQ multiplex PCR, lists solely in-frame clones and lacks some. The sample shows a few hundred thousand clones, 80% to 90% of them seen only once. V shed 5 bases and J 1 base; nucleotides not matched to a gene: 3. Germline V gene lookup returns CDR1 GTSNPN and CDR2 SVGIG (reference sequence). The CDR3 has 14 amino acids. Sample: PBMCs or T cells enriched from blood (not recorded which). The receptor comes from a woman aged 18-30 years who had recovered from COVID-19. This sequence joins TRBV30 and TRBJ2-1, with 9 positions matching TRBD2. CDR3 amino acids: CAWVSGGSYNEQFF. DNA for the CDR3: TGTGCCTGGGTAAGCGGGGGGTCCTACAATGAGCAGTTCTTC.